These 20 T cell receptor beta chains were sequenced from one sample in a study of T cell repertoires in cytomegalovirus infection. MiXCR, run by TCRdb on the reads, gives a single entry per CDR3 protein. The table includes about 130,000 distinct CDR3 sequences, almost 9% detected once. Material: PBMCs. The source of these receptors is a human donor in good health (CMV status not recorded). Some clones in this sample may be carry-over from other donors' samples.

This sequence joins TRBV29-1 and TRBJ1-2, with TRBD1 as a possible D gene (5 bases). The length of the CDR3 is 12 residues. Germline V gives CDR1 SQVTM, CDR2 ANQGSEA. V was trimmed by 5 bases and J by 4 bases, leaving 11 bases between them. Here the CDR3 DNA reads TGCAGCGTTACCGGGACCATCTATGGCTACACCTTC. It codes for CSVTGTIYGYTF.

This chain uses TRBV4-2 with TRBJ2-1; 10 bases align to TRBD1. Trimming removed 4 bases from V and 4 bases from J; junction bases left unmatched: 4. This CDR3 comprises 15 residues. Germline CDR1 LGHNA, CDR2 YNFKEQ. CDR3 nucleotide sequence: TGTGCCAGCAGCCCCGGGACAGGGGTATACAATGAGCAGTTCTTC. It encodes CASSPGTGVYNEQFF.

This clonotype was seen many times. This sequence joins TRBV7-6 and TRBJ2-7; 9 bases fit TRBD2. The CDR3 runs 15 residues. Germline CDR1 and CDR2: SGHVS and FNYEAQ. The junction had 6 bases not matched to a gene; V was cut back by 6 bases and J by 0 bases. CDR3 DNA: TGTGCCAGCAGTCCCGAGGGACTAGCCTCCTACGAGCAGTACTTC. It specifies CASSPEGLASYEQYF.

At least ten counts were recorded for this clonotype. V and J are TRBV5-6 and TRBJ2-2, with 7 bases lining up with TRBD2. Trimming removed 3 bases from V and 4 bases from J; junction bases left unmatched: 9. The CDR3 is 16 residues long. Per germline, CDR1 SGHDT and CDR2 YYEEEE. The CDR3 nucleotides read TGTGCCAGCAGCTGGCGGGGGTCGCCGGTCACCGGGGAGCTGTTTTTT. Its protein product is CASSWRGSPVTGELFF.

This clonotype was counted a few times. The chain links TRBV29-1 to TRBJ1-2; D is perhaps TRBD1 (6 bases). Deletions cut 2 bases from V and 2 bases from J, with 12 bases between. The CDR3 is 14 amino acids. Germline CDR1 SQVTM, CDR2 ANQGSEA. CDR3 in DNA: TGCAGCGTTGAAAGGACAGACTCCAACTATGGCTACACCTTC. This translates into CSVERTDSNYGYTF. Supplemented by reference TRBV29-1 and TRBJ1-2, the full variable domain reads SAVISQKPSRDICQRGTSLTIQCQVDSQVTMMFWYRQQPGQSLTLIATANQGSEATYESGFVIDKFPISRPNLTFSTLTVSNMSPEDSSIYLCSVERTDSNYGYTFGSGTRLTVV.

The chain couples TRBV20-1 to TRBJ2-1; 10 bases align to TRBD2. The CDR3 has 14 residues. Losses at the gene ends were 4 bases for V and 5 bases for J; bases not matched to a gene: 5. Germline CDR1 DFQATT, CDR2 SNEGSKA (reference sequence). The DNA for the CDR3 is TGCAGTGCTACTAGCGGGGGACGCAACAATGAGCAGTTCTTC. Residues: CSATSGGRNNEQFF.

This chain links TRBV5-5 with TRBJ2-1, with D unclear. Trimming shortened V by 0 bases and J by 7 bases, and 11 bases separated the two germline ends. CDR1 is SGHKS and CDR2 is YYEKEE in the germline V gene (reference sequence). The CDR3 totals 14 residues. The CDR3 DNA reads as TGTGCCAGCAGCTTGGCCTTTGGGTGGAATGAGCAGTTCTTC. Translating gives CASSLAFGWNEQFF.

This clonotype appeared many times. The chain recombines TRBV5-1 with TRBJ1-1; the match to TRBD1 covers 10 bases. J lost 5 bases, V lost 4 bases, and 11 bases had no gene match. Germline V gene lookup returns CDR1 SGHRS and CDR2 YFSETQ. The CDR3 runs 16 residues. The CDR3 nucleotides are TGCGCCAGCAGCCCCGGACAGGGGGGACTGGCTACTGAAGCTTTCTTT. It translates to CASSPGQGGLATEAFF.

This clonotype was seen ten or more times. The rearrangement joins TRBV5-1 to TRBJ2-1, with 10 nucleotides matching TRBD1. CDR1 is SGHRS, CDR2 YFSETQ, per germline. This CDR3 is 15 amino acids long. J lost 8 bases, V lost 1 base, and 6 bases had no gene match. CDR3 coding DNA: TGCGCCAGCAGCTTGTTGGGACAGGGGCCTGATGAGCAGTTCTTC. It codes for CASSLLGQGPDEQFF.

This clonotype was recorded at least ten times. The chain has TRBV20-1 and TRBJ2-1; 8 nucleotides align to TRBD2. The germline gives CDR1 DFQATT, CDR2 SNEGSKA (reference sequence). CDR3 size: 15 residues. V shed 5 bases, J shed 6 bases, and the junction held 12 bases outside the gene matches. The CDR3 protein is CSAGSAIAGLNEQFF. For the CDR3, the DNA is TGCAGTGCTGGGTCGGCTATAGCGGGGCTCAATGAGCAGTTCTTC.

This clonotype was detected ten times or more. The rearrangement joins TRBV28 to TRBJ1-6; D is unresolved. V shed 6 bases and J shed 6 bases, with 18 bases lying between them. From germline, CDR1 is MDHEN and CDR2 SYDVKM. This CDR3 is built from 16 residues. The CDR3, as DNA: TGTGCCAGCAGCCAAATACTAGGACGGGCTAATTCACCCCTCCACTTT. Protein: CASSQILGRANSPLHF.

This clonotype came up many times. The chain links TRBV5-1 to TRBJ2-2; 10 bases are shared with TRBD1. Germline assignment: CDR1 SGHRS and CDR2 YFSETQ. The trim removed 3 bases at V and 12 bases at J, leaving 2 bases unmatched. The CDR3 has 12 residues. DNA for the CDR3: TGCGCCAGCAGCTGGGACAGGGGCAAGCTGTTTTTT. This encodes CASSWDRGKLFF. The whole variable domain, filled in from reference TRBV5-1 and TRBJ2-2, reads KAGVTQTPRYLIKTRGQQVTLSCSPISGHRSVSWYQQTPGQGLQFLFEYFSETQRNKGNFPGRFSGRQFSNSRSEMNVSTLELGDSALYLCASSWDRGKLFFGEGSRLTVL.

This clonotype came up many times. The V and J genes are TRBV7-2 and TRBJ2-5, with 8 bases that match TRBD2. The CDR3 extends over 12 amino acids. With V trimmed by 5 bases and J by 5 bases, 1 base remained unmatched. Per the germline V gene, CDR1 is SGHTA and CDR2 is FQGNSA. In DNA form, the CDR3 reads TGTGCCAGCAGCGAGCGGGAGGAGACCCAGTACTTC. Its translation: CASSEREETQYF.

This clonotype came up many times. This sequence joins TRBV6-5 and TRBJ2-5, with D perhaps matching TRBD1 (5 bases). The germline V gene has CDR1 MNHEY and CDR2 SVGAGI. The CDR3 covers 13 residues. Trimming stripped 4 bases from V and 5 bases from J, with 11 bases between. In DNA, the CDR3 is TGTGCCAGCAGTTCAAGGGGTGAGGAGACCCAGTACTTC. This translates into CASSSRGEETQYF.

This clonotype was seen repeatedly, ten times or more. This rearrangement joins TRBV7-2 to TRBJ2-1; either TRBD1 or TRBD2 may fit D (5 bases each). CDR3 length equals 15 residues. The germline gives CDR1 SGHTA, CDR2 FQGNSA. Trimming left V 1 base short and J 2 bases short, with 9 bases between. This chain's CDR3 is CASSLGGDAYNEQFF. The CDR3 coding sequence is TGTGCCAGCAGCTTAGGAGGGGATGCCTACAATGAGCAGTTCTTC. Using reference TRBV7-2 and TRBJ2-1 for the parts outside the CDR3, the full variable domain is GAGVSQSPSNKVTEKGKDVELRCDPISGHTALYWYRQSLGQGLEFLIYFQGNSAPDKSGLPSDRFSAERTGGSVSTLTIQRTQQEDSAVYLCASSLGGDAYNEQFFGPGTRLTVL.

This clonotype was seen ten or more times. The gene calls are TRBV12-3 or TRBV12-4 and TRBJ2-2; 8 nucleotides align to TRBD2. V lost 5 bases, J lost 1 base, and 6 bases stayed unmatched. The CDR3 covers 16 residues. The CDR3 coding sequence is TGTGCCAGCAGTAGAAGCGGGGGCCAGAACACCGGGGAGCTGTTTTTT. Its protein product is CASSRSGGQNTGELFF.

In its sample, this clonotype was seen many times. DNA of the CDR3: TGTGCCAGCAACCGGGATAGCACAGATACGCAGTATTTT. Its translation is CASNRDSTDTQYF. V gene TRBV2 combines with J gene TRBJ2-3, with a tentative D call TRBD2 (5 bases). The CDR3 spans 13 residues. Trimming removed 7 bases at V and 0 bases at J, with 8 bases between. Germline CDR1 is SNHLY and CDR2 is FYNNEI. Using reference TRBV2 and TRBJ2-3 for the parts outside the CDR3, the full variable domain is EPEVTQTPSHQVTQMGQEVILRCVPISNHLYFYWYRQILGQKVEFLVSFYNNEISEKSEIFDDQFSVERPDGSNFTLKIRSTKLEDSAMYFCASNRDSTDTQYFGPGTRLTVL.

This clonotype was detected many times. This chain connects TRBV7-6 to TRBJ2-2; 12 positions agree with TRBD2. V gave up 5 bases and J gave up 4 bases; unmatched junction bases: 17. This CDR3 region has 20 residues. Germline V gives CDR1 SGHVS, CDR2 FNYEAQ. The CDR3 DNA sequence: TGTGCCAGCAGCGCCTTACTCGAAACTAGCGGGGGGATCGGCACCGGGGAGCTGTTTTTT. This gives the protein CASSALLETSGGIGTGELFF.

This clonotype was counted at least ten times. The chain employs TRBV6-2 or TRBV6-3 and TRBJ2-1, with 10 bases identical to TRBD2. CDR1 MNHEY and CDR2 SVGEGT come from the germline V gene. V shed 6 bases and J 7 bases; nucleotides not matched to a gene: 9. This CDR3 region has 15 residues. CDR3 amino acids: CASRESGGAENEQFF. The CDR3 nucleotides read TGTGCCAGCAGGGAAAGCGGGGGGGCCGAGAATGAGCAGTTCTTC.

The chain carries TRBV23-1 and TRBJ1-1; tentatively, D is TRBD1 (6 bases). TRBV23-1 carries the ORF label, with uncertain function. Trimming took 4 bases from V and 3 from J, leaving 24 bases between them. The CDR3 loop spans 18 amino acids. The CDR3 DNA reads TGCGCCAGCAGTCGCTCTCCGGGACACCGGTACCCTGACACTGAAGCTTTCTTT. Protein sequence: CASSRSPGHRYPDTEAFF.